These 8 T cell receptor beta chains were all obtained from the same sample, sequenced in a study of blood T cell repertoires in COVID-19. Generated by immunoSEQ multiplex PCR, the TCRdb table keeps only in-frame clones and is missing some. There are 110,000 or so clones in the sample; 88% occur only once, and almost 8.5% lies in the top ten. The sequencing sample was made of peripheral blood. The origin of the receptors is a woman between 65 and 79 years old who had recovered from COVID-19.

The chain recombines TRBV18 with TRBJ1-6; 9 nucleotides align to TRBD1. V dropped 6 bases and J dropped 7; count of bases not matched to a gene: 7. The CDR3 length is 15 residues. CDR1 is KGHSH, CDR2 LQKENI, per germline. CDR3 bases: TGTGCCAGCTCGGGGGGACAGGGTAACAATTCACCCCTCCACTTT. Translated, it gives CASSGGQGNNSPLHF.

CDR3 bases: TGTGCCAGCTCACCACCCCACAGGGGAGTTGACAATGAGCAGTTCTTC. This encodes CASSPPHRGVDNEQFF. The rearrangement links TRBV18 to TRBJ2-1; 7 bases agree with TRBD1. Unmatched junction bases numbered 7, after V lost 0 bases and J lost 5 bases. This CDR3 has 16 residues. Looked up from germline, CDR1 is KGHSH and CDR2 is LQKENI.

The chain combines TRBV5-1 with TRBJ2-7; 9 nucleotides line up with TRBD2. Germline loops: CDR1 SGHRS, CDR2 YFSETQ. Unmatched junction bases numbered 13, after V lost 2 bases and J lost 7 bases. The length of the CDR3 is 16 residues. CDR3 loop: CASSLNYRGSGGEQYF. CDR3 DNA sequence: TGCGCCAGCAGCTTAAACTATCGGGGTAGCGGGGGTGAGCAGTACTTC.

The genes are TRBV5-4 and TRBJ1-4; TRBD1 might be the D (5 bases). Trimming left V 5 bases short and J 2 bases short, with 22 bases between. CDR3 length: 18 residues. Germline CDR1 is SGHNT and CDR2 is YYREEE (reference sequence). The CDR3 reads CASSRSLYPGGTNEKLFF. CDR3 bases: TGTGCCAGCAGTCGAAGCCTTTATCCCGGGGGGACTAATGAAAAACTGTTTTTT.

The chain links TRBV6-5 to TRBJ2-7, with D unresolved. The germline V gene encodes CDR1 MNHEY and CDR2 SVGAGI. The germline V and J ends were trimmed by 2 bases and 7 bases, with 12 bases remaining between them. This CDR3 has 13 amino acids. The DNA for the CDR3 is TGTGCCAGCAGTTACCCCCAGGTTAGGGAGCAGTACTTC. Its translation is CASSYPQVREQYF.

This clone was picked up one time. This sequence joins TRBV5-6 and TRBJ1-4; D unresolved. The V end was cut by 6 bases, the J end by 6 bases, with 18 bases between. The germline gives CDR1 SGHDT, CDR2 YYEEEE. The length of the CDR3 is 15 residues. CDR3 protein: CASTRKEQKYEKLFF. The CDR3 DNA sequence: TGTGCCAGCACCAGAAAGGAACAGAAATATGAAAAACTGTTTTTT. Full variable domain (remainder filled in from reference TRBV5-6 and TRBJ1-4): DAGVTQSPTHLIKTRGQQVTLRCSPKSGHDTVSWYQQALGQGPQFIFQYYEEEERQRGNFPDRFSGHQFPNYSSELNVNALLLGDSALYLCASTRKEQKYEKLFFGSGTQLSVL.

The chain recombines TRBV7-2 with TRBJ2-4, with a possible D match to TRBD1 (5 bases). This CDR3 has 13 residues. Trimming removed 2 bases from V and 10 bases from J, with 12 bases in between. Germline CDR1 and CDR2: SGHTA and FQGNSA. The CDR3 nucleotides read TGTGCCAGCAGCTTATTCCCCAGGGATATTCAGTACTTC. It is translated as CASSLFPRDIQYF.

The chain carries TRBV19 and TRBJ2-7, with D maybe TRBD1 (5 bases). The CDR3 is 15 residues long. Trimming cost V 2 bases and J 4 bases, with 15 bases left between them. In germline, CDR1 is LNHDA, CDR2 SQIVND (reference sequence). CDR3 protein: CASSISSARAYEQYF. The CDR3 DNA is TGTGCCAGTAGTATATCTTCCGCCAGGGCATACGAGCAGTACTTC.